Listed below are T cell receptor beta chains from one sample, sequenced in a study of CD8+CD57+ T cells in acquired aplastic anemia. TCRdb ran MiXCR on the reads and lists one entry per CDR3 protein. Of 60,000 to 75,000 distinct CDR3 sequences listed, less than 65% were seen once; the top ten hold about 2.5%. Sequenced: sorted CD4+, CD8+, or CD8+CD57+ T cells (not recorded which) from PBMCs. The receptors were sampled from a human donor in good health, serving as a control. Both conserved end residues are part of each CDR3. A D gene is named only where the DNA matches it firmly. The size entry is marked missing in some rows and otherwise reads once, few, many or a size class.

CDR3aa	CDR3nt	d_gene	abundance	v_gene	j_gene
CASSKRGQGSPLHF	TGTGCCAGTAGTAAGAGGGGACAGGGGTCACCCCTCCACTTT	TRBD1	.	TRBV19	TRBJ1-6
CATRDRTRDTQYF	TGTGCCACTAGGGACAGGACTCGCGATACGCAGTATTTT	TRBD1	.	TRBV19	TRBJ2-3
CAGSLSQGDTEAFF	TGCGCCGGCAGCTTGAGTCAGGGAGACACTGAAGCTTTCTTT	.	.	TRBV5-1	TRBJ1-1
CASSPGQDRGYTF	TGTGCCAGCTCACCCGGACAGGATCGAGGCTACACCTTC	TRBD1	many	TRBV18	TRBJ1-2
CASSSQGFRQPQHF	TGTGCCAGTAGTAGTCAGGGCTTTAGGCAGCCCCAGCATTTT	.	many	TRBV19	TRBJ1-5
CAWAPDRGNQPQHF	TGTGCCTGGGCCCCCGACAGGGGTAATCAGCCCCAGCATTTT	TRBD1	many	TRBV30	TRBJ1-5
CASSLQGGNIQYF	TGTGCCAGCAGCTTACAGGGGGGCAACATTCAGTACTTC	.	.	TRBV7-6	TRBJ2-4
CASSQVDMGFSYNSPFHF	TGTGCCAGCAGCCAAGTCGATATGGGGTTCTCCTATAATTCACCCTTCCACTTT	.	.	TRBV3-1	TRBJ1-6
CASSLWTGSTYEQYF	TGTGCCAGTAGTCTGTGGACAGGGTCGACCTACGAGCAGTACTTC	TRBD1	.	TRBV19	TRBJ2-7
CASSSPTEAFF	TGTGCCAGCAGCTCACCGACCGAAGCTTTCTTT	.	.	TRBV7-6	TRBJ1-1
CASTLGQGYNSPLHF	TGTGCCAGCACCCTCGGACAGGGCTATAATTCACCCCTCCACTTT	TRBD1	medium-sized	TRBV7-9	TRBJ1-6
CATKNDVRIGNTIYF	TGTGCCACTAAAAACGACGTCAGGATAGGAAACACCATATATTTT	.	.	TRBV19	TRBJ1-3
CASSQSGGSSYEQYF	TGTGCCAGCAGCCAGAGCGGGGGTTCCTCCTACGAGCAGTACTTC	TRBD2	many	TRBV3-1	TRBJ2-7
CASSPPHGQNEKLFF	TGTGCCAGCAGTCCCCCTCATGGACAGAATGAAAAACTGTTTTTT	.	few	TRBV28	TRBJ1-4
CASSDGVLDEQYF	TGTGCCAGCAGCGACGGGGTACTGGATGAGCAGTACTTC	.	.	TRBV2	TRBJ2-7
CSVEPRERVTEAFF	TGCAGCGTTGAACCCAGGGAGAGGGTAACTGAAGCTTTCTTT	.	.	TRBV29-1	TRBJ1-1
CATSRARDTFNEKLFF	TGTGCCACCAGCAGAGCCCGGGACACTTTTAATGAAAAACTGTTTTTT	.	many	TRBV15	TRBJ1-4
CAISPTGGAGGYEQYF	TGTGCCATCAGTCCGACAGGGGGCGCAGGGGGCTACGAGCAGTACTTC	TRBD1	once	TRBV10-3	TRBJ2-7
CASSIGQGGDTQYF	TGTGCCAGTAGTATCGGACAGGGTGGAGATACGCAGTATTTT	TRBD1	.	TRBV19	TRBJ2-3
CASRKGNQETQYF	TGTGCCAGCAGAAAGGGGAACCAAGAGACCCAGTACTTC	.	.	TRBV7-6	TRBJ2-5
CASSLAGASTDTQYF	TGTGCCAGCAGCTTAGCGGGGGCAAGCACAGATACGCAGTATTTT	.	.	TRBV7-6	TRBJ2-3
CSFEDRGYGYTF	TGCAGCTTCGAGGACAGGGGCTATGGCTACACCTTC	TRBD1	.	TRBV29-1	TRBJ1-2
CSATTPRGNILNTEAFF	TGCAGTGCTACCACACCCAGGGGGAATATACTGAACACTGAAGCTTTCTTT	TRBD1	many	TRBV20-1	TRBJ1-1
CASSMRGSFQYGYTF	TGTGCCAGTAGTATGAGAGGTTCATTTCAGTATGGCTACACCTTC	.	.	TRBV19	TRBJ1-2
CSARTSGRYNEQFF	TGCAGTGCTAGGACTAGCGGACGTTACAATGAGCAGTTCTTC	TRBD2	many	TRBV20-1	TRBJ2-1
CASSLDPGTASLYEQYF	TGTGCCAGCAGCTTAGATCCCGGGACAGCCAGCCTCTACGAGCAGTACTTC	TRBD1	.	TRBV11-2	TRBJ2-7
CASRTTDYGYTF	TGTGCCAGTAGAACTACGGACTATGGCTACACCTTC	.	.	TRBV19	TRBJ1-2
CASSNSGGSDTQYF	TGTGCCAGCAGCAACTCAGGGGGGTCCGATACGCAGTATTTT	.	many	TRBV6-5	TRBJ2-3
CASSLAAGGPKYEQFF	TGCGCCAGCAGCTTGGCGGCAGGGGGACCTAAGTATGAGCAGTTCTTC	TRBD1	.	TRBV5-1	TRBJ2-1
CSAGLAGGETQYF	TGCAGCGCAGGACTAGCGGGAGGGGAGACCCAGTACTTC	TRBD2	.	TRBV29-1	TRBJ2-5
CASSFELSGDSYNEQFF	TGTGCCAGCAGCTTTGAGCTGAGCGGGGACTCCTACAATGAGCAGTTCTTC	TRBD2	.	TRBV11-2	TRBJ2-1
CSAYRGQDTGELFF	TGCAGTGCTTACAGGGGGCAGGACACCGGGGAGCTGTTTTTT	TRBD1	.	TRBV20-1	TRBJ2-2
CASSPAQVPYNEQFF	TGTGCCAGCAGCCCAGCCCAGGTCCCTTACAATGAGCAGTTCTTC	.	many	TRBV7-9	TRBJ2-1
CASSLGPEREQFF	TGTGCCAGCAGCTTAGGGCCGGAACGTGAGCAGTTCTTC	.	many	TRBV11-3	TRBJ2-1
CSVDGQGDTEAFF	TGCAGCGTTGACGGACAGGGGGACACTGAAGCTTTCTTT	TRBD1	.	TRBV29-1	TRBJ1-1
CASLAAEGYNSPLHF	TGTGCCAGCTTAGCGGCGGAAGGATATAATTCACCCCTCCACTTT	.	.	TRBV2	TRBJ1-6
CASRPTQGGGYTF	TGTGCCAGTAGGCCGACCCAGGGAGGTGGCTACACCTTC	.	.	TRBV19	TRBJ1-2
CASSTDMRSPNEQFF	TGTGCCAGCAGTACCGACATGCGGTCCCCCAATGAGCAGTTCTTC	.	.	TRBV25-1	TRBJ2-1
CASSPLAAPYNEQFF	TGTGCTAGCAGCCCATTGGCGGCTCCCTACAATGAGCAGTTCTTC	.	many	TRBV7-7	TRBJ2-1
CASNSFSGYEQYF	TGTGCCAGCAACTCATTTTCGGGATACGAGCAGTACTTC	.	once	TRBV7-9	TRBJ2-7
CASSLSLSGFGSPGQLFF	TGTGCCAGCAGCTTATCCCTTAGCGGGTTCGGCAGCCCGGGGCAACTGTTTTTT	.	.	TRBV11-1	TRBJ1-4